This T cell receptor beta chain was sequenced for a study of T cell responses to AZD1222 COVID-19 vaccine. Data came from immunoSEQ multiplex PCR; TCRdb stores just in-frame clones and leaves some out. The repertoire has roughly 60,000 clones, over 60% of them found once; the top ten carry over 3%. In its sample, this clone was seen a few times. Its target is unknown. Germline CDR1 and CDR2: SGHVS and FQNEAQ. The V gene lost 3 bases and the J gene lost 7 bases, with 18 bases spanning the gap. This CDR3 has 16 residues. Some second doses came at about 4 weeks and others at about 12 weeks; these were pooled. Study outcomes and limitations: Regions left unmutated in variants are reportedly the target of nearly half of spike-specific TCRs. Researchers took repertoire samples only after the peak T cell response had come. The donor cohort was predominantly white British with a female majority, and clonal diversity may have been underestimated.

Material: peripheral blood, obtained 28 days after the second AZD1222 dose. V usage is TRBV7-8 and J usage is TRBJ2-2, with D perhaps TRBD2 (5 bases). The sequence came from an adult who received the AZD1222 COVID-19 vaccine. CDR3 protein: CASSFPGSKIIGELFF. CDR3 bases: TGTGCCAGCAGCTTCCCGGGAAGTAAGATAATCGGGGAGCTGTTTTTT. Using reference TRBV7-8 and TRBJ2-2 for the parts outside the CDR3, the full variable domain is GAGVSQSPRYKVAKRGQDVALRCDPISGHVSLFWYQQALGQGPEFLTYFQNEAQLDKSGLPSDRFFAERPEGSVSTLKIQRTQQEDSAVYLCASSFPGSKIIGELFFGEGSRLTVL.